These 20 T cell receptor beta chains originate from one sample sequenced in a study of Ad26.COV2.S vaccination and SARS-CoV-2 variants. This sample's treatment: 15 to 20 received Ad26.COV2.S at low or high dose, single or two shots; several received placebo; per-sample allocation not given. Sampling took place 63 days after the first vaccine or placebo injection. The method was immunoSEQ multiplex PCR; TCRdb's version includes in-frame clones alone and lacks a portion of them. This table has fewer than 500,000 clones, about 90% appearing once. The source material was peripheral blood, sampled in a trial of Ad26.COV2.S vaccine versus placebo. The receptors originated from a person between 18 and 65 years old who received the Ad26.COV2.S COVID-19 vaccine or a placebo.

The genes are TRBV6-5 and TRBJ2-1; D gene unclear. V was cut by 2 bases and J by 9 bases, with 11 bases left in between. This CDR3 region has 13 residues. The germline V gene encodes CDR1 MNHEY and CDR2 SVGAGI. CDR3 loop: CASSYLGNAEQFF. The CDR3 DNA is TGTGCCAGCAGTTACCTGGGGAACGCTGAGCAGTTCTTC.

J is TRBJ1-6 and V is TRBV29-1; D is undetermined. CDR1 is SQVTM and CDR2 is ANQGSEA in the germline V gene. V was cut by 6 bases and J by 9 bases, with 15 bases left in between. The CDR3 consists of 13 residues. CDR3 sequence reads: CSVRMTLGSPLHF. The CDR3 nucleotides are TGCAGCGTGCGTATGACTCTAGGTTCACCCCTCCACTTT.

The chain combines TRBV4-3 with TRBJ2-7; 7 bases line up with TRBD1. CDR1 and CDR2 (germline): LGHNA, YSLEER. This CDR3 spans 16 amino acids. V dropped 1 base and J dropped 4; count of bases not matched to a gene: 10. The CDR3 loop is CASSQGAGTASYEQYF. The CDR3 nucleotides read TGCGCCAGCAGCCAAGGGGCCGGGACAGCAAGTTACGAGCAGTACTTC.

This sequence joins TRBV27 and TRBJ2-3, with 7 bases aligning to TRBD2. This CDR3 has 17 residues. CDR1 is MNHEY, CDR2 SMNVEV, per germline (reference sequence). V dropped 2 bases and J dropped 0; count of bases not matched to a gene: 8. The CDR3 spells CASSLVPSGISTDTQYF. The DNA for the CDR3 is TGTGCCAGCAGTTTAGTCCCTAGCGGTATCAGCACAGATACGCAGTATTTT.

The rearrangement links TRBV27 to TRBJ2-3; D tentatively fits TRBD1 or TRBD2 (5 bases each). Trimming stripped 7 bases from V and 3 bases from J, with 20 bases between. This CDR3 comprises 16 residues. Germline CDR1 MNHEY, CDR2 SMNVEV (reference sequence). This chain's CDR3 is CASTQDELGETDTQYF. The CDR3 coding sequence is TGTGCCAGCACCCAGGACGAATTAGGGGAGACAGATACGCAGTATTTT.

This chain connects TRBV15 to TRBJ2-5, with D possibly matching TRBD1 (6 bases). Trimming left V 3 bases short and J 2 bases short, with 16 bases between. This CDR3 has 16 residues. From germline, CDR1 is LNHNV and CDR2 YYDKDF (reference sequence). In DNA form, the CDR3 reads TGTGCCACCAGCAGGCCCCAAGGAGGACAGCAAGAGACCCAGTACTTC. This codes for CATSRPQGGQQETQYF.

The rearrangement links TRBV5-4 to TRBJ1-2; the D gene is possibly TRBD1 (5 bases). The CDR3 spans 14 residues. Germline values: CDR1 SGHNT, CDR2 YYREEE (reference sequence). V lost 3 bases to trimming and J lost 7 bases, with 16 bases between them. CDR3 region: CASSSDRGARGYTF. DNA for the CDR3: TGTGCCAGCAGCTCGGACCGCGGGGCCCGTGGCTACACCTTC.

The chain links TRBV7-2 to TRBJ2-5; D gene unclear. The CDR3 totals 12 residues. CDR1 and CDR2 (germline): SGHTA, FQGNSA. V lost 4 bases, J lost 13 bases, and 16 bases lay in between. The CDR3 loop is CASSYYDTTMYF. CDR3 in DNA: TGTGCCAGCAGCTATTATGATACCACCATGTACTTC.

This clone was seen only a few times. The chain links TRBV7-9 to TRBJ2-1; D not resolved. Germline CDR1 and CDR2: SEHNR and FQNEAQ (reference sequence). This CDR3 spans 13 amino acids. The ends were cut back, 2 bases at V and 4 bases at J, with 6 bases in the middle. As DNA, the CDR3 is TGTGCCAGCAGCTTACAGGAATACAATGAGCAGTTCTTC. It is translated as CASSLQEYNEQFF.

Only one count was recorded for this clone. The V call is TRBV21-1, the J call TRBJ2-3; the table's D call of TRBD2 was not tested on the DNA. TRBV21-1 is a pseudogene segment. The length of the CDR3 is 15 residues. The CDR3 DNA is TGTGCCAGCAGCAAAGCAAACACGTCGGGGGATACGCAGTATTTT. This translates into CASSKANTSGDTQYF.

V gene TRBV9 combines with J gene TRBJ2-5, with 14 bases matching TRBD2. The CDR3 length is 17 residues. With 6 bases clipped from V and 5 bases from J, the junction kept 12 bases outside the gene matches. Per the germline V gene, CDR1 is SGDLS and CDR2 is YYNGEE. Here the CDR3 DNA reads TGTGCCAGCACCCGTAGGAGGACTAGCGGGAGGCCGGAGACCCAGTACTTC. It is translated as CASTRRRTSGRPETQYF.

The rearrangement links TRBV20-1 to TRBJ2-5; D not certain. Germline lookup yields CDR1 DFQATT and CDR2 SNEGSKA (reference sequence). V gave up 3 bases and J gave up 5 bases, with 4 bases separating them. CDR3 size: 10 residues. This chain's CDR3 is CSASSETQYF. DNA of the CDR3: TGCAGTGCTAGCTCTGAGACCCAGTACTTC.

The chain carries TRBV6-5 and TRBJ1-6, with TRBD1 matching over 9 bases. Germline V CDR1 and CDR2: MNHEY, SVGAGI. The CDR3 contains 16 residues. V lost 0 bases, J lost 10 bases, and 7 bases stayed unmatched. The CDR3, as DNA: TGTGCCAGCAGTTACTCGGTGGACAGGGGATGGTCACCCCTCCACTTT. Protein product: CASSYSVDRGWSPLHF.

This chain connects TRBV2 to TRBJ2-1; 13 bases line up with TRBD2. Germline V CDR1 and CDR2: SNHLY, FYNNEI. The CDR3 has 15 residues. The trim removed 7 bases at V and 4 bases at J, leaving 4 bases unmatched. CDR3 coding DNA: TGTGCCAGCATCCCGGGACTAGCGGGGTACAATGAGCAGTTCTTC. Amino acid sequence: CASIPGLAGYNEQFF.

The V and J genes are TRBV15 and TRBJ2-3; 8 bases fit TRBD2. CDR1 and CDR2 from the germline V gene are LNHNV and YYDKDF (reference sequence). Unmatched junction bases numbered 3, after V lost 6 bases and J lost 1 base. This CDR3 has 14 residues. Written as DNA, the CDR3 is TGTGCCACCAGTAGGCGGGAGGGCACAGATACGCAGTATTTT. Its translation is CATSRREGTDTQYF.

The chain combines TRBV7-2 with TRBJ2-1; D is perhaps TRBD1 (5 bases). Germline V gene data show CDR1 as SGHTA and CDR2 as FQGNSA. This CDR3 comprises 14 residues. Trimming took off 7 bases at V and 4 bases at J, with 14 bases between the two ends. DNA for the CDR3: TGTGCCAGCACCCCCTTGGGGCCATACAATGAGCAGTTCTTC. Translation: CASTPLGPYNEQFF.

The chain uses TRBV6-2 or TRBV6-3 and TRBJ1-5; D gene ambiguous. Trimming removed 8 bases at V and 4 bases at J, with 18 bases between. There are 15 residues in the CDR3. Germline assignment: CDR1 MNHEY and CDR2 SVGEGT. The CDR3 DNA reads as TGTGCCAGCTGCCAGCGGGAGAGACCAAATCAGCCCCAGCATTTT. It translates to CASCQRERPNQPQHF.

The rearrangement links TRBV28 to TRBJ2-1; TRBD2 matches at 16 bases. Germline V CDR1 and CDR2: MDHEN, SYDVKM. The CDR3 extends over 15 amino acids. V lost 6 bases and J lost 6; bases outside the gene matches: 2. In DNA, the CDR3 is TGTGCCAGCAGGGGGACTAGCGGGAGGGTCAATGAGCAGTTCTTC. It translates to CASRGTSGRVNEQFF.

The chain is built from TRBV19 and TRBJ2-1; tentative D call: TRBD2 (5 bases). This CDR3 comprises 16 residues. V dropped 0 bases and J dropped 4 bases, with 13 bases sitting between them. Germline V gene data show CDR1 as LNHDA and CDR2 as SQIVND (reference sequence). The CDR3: CASSIEGQRWYNEQFF. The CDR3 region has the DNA TGTGCCAGTAGTATAGAGGGCCAGCGGTGGTACAATGAGCAGTTCTTC.

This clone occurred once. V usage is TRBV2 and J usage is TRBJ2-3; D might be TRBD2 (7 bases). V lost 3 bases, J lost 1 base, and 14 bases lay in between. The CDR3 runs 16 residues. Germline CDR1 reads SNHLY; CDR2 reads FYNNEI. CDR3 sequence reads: CASSEGGGFGTDTQYF. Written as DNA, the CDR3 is TGTGCCAGCAGTGAGGGAGGGGGATTCGGCACAGATACGCAGTATTTT.